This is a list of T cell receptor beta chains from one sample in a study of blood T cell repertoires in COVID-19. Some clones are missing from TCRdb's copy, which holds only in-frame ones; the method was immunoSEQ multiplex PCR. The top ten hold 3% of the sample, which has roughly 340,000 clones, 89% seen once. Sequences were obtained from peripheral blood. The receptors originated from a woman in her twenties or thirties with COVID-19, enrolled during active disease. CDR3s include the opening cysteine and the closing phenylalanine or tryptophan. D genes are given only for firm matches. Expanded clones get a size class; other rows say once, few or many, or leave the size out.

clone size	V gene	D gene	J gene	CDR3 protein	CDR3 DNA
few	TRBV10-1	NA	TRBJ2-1	CASSLTMYNEQFF	TGCGCCAGCAGTCTAACTATGTACAATGAGCAGTTCTTC
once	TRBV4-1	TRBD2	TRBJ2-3	CASSQEGTSGVRDTQYF	TGCGCCAGCAGCCAAGAGGGGACTAGCGGGGTTAGGGATACGCAGTATTTT
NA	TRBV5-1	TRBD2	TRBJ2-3	CASSLVGLVSTDTQYF	TGCGCCAGCAGCTTGGTGGGACTAGTGAGCACAGATACGCAGTATTTT
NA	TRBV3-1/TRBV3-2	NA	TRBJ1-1	CASSPSQNTEAFF	TGTGCCAGCAGCCCGAGTCAGAACACTGAAGCTTTCTTT
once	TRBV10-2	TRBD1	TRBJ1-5	CASREGQALTQPQHF	TGCGCCAGCAGGGAGGGACAGGCCTTAACTCAGCCCCAGCATTTT
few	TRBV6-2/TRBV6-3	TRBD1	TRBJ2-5	CASSYSKTDRRPYQETQYF	TGTGCCAGCAGTTACTCGAAAACGGACAGGCGGCCTTACCAAGAGACCCAGTACTTC
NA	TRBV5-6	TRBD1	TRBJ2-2	CASRDRLRPTGELFF	TGTGCCAGCCGGGACAGACTAAGACCCACCGGGGAGCTGTTTTTT
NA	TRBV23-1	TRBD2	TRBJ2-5	CASSHEALPLGLAGVTETQYF	TGCGCCAGCAGTCATGAAGCCCTTCCGTTGGGGCTAGCGGGAGTTACCGAGACCCAGTACTTC
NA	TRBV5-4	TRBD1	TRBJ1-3	CASSGEWTGAGGNTIYF	TGTGCCAGCAGCGGCGAATGGACAGGGGCGGGCGGAAACACCATATATTTT
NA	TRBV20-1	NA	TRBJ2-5	CSASVGGEETQYF	TGCAGTGCTAGTGTCGGCGGTGAAGAGACCCAGTACTTC
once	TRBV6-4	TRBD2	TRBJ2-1	CASSQVMGGDEQFF	TGTGCCAGCAGTCAAGTGATGGGGGGGGATGAGCAGTTCTTC
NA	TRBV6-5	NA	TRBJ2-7	CASSYSGLSYEQYF	TGTGCCAGCAGTTACTCCGGACTATCCTACGAGCAGTACTTC
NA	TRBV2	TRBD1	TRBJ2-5	CASRDRDRLPQYF	TGTGCCAGCAGAGATCGGGACAGGCTACCCCAGTACTTC
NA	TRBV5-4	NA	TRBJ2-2	CASSLGRGPGELFF	TGTGCCAGCAGCTTGGGCAGGGGTCCCGGGGAGCTGTTTTTT
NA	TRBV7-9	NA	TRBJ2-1	CASSPTSYRVHEQFF	TGTGCCAGCAGCCCCACCTCCTACAGGGTCCATGAGCAGTTCTTC
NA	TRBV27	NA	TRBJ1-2	CASSLSPGNYGYTF	TGTGCCAGCAGTTTATCGCCGGGGAACTATGGCTACACCTTC
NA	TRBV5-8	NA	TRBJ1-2	CASSFGQGSRGYTF	TGTGCCAGCAGCTTCGGGCAGGGTTCACGTGGCTACACCTTC
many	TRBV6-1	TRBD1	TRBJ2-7	CASSEGIPGQVEQYF	TGTGCCAGCAGTGAAGGTATCCCCGGACAGGTCGAGCAGTACTTC
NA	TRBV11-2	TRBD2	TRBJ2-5	CASSSGLAGTGQETQYF	TGTGCCAGCAGCTCCGGACTAGCGGGGACCGGCCAAGAGACCCAGTACTTC
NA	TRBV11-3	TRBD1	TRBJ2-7	CASSRTGTRQYF	TGTGCCAGCAGCCGGACAGGGACGAGGCAGTACTTC
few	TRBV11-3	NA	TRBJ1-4	CASSLVRRGGTNEKLFF	TGTGCCAGCAGCTTAGTCCGGCGAGGTGGTACTAATGAAAAACTGTTTTTT
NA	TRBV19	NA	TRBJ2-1	CASMGVWGQGSFF	NA
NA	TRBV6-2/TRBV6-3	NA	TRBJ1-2	CASSYSTLTGNPYGYTF	TGTGCCAGCAGTTACTCGACCTTAACAGGGAACCCCTATGGCTACACCTTC
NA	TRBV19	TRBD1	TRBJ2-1	CASMAPRSGQPYNEQFF	TGTGCCAGCATGGCCCCTCGATCGGGACAGCCCTACAATGAGCAGTTCTTC
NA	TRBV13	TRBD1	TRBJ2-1	CASSLGRGHDEQFF	TGTGCCAGCAGCTTAGGAAGGGGGCACGATGAGCAGTTCTTC
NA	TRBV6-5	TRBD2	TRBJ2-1	CASSFGLAGTQQFF	TGTGCCAGCAGTTTCGGACTAGCGGGGACTCAGCAGTTCTTC
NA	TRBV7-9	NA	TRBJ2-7	CASSLAGGGYEQYF	TGTGCCAGCAGCTTGGCAGGAGGAGGGTACGAGCAGTACTTC
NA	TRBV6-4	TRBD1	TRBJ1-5	CASSLDRGGQPQHF	TGTGCCAGCAGCCTCGACAGGGGCGGGCAGCCCCAGCATTTT
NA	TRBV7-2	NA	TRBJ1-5	CASSLENQPQHF	TGTGCCAGCAGCTTGGAGAATCAGCCCCAGCATTTT
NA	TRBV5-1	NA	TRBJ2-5	CASSLGGGQETQYF	TGCGCCAGCAGCTTGGGAGGTGGCCAAGAGACCCAGTACTTC
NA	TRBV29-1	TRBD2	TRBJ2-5	CSVPGTSGRGPYQETQYF	TGCAGCGTCCCCGGGACTAGCGGGAGAGGGCCGTACCAAGAGACCCAGTACTTC
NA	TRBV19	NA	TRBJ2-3	CASSSLPGQSDDTQYF	TGTGCCAGTAGTAGCCTGCCGGGACAAAGTGATGATACGCAGTATTTT
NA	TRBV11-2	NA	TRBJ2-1	CASSLTADNEQFF	TGTGCCAGCAGCTTGACGGCGGACAATGAGCAGTTCTTC